The T cell receptor beta chain under discussion was sequenced for a study of graft-versus-host responses after intestinal transplantation. Across the study: Anti-thymocyte globulin was used for induction in all recipients, who then took tacrolimus and steroids for about 3 years.

Some clones are missing from TCRdb's copy, which holds only in-frame ones; the method was immunoSEQ multiplex PCR. Of more than 100,000 clones in the sample, approximately 93% were seen once. J was trimmed by 4 bases and V by 8 bases; bases with no gene match: 3. There are 12 residues in the CDR3. Germline CDR1 LNHDA, CDR2 SQIVND (reference sequence). As regards this clone: The antigen remains undetermined.

Notes on the study in general: Recipient marrow showed GvH clones, some seen first in ileum or blood. Allografts from individuals with graft-donor T cell macrochimerism displayed high graft-versus-host to host-versus-graft clonal ratios.

This clonotype was sampled from a human donor who received an intestinal transplant. The sequencing here drew on unstimulated CD8+ T cells sorted from spleen or lymph node cells, taken before intestinal transplant. The rearrangement links TRBV19 to TRBJ1-1; 8 nucleotides align to TRBD1. CDR3 residues: CASRQGATEAFF. The CDR3 bases are TGTGCCAGTCGCCAGGGGGCCACTGAAGCTTTCTTT.